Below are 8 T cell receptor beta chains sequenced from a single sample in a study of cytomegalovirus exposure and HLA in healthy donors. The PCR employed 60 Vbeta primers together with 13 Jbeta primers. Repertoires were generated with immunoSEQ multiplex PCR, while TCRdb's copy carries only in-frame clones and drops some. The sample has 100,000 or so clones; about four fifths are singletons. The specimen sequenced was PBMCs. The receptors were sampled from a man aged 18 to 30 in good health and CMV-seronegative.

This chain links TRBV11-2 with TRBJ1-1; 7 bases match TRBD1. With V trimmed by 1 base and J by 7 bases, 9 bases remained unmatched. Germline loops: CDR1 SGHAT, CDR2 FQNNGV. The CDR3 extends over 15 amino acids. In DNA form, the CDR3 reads TGTGCCAGCAGCTTAGCTAGGACAGGAGTTTTTGAAGCTTTCTTT. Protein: CASSLARTGVFEAFF.

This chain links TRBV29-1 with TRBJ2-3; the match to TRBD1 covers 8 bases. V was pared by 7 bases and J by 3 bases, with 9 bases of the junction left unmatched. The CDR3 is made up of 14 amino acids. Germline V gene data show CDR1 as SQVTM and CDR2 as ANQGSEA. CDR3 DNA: TGCAGCGCCCGGACAGGGAGCGGGACAGATACGCAGTATTTT. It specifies CSARTGSGTDTQYF.

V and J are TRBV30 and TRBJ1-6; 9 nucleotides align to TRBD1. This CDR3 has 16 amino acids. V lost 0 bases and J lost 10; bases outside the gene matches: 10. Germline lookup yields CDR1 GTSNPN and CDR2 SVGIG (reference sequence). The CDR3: CAWSVQMGQGNSPLHF. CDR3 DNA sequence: TGTGCCTGGAGTGTACAAATGGGACAGGGAAACTCACCCCTCCACTTT.

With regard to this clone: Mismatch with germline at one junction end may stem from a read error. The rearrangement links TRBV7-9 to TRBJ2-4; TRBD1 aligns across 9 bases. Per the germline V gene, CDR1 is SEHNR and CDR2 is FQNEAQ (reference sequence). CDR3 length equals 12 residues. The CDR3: CSSSLARDRVDF. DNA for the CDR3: TGTTCCAGCAGCTTAGCCAGGGACAGGGTAGACTTC.

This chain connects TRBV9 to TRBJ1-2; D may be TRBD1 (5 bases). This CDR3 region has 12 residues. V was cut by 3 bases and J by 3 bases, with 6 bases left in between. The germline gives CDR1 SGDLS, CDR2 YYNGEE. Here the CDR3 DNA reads TGTGCCAGCAGCGCAGGGTACTATGGCTACACCTTC. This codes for CASSAGYYGYTF.

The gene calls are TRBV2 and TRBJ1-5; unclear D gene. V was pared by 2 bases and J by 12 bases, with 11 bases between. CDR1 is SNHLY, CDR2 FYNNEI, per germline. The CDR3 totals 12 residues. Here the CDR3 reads CASSESMVRQHF. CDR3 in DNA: TGTGCCAGCAGTGAATCCATGGTGCGCCAGCATTTT.

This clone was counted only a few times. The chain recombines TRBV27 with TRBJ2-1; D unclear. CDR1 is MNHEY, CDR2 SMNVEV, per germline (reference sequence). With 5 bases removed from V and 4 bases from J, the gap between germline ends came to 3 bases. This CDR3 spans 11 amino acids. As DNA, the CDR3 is TGTGCCAGCAGTCAATACAATGAGCAGTTCTTC. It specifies CASSQYNEQFF.

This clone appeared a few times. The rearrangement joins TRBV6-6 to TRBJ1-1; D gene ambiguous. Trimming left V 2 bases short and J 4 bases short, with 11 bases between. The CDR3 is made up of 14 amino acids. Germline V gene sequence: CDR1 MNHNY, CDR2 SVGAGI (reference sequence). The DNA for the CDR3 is TGTGCCAGCAGTTACAGCTTAGGCGGCACTGAAGCTTTCTTT. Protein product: CASSYSLGGTEAFF.